This T cell receptor (beta chain) was observed in a study of blood T cell repertoires in COVID-19. Study in general: The samples span acute and convalescent COVID-19 from the United States, Italy and Spain.

Patients at the Seattle site were enrolled during active infection and followed longitudinally. As originally analysed: Cell counts per sample came from amplifying reference gene primers. The protocol was immunoSEQ multiplex PCR, while the TCRdb copy is restricted to in-frame clones and leaves out a portion. V, J and clone size derive from that table, while D and trimming were established from the DNA sequence. The sample holds 250,000 to 350,000 clones, roughly 80% seen once. This TCR derives from a human donor with COVID-19, enrolled during active disease. The donor label of this sample is uncertain. The sample comprised peripheral blood.

The CDR3 is CASSLVTGKNTEAFF. In DNA, the CDR3 is TGTGCCAGCAGCTTAGTCACCGGGAAGAACACTGAAGCTTTCTTT. The chain employs TRBV7-9 and TRBJ1-1; no definite D call. The V end lost 1 base, the J end lost 1 base, and 10 bases lay between the germline ends. The germline V gene has CDR1 SEHNR and CDR2 FQNEAQ (reference sequence). The CDR3 extends over 15 amino acids. Variable domain in full (rest from reference TRBV7-9 and TRBJ1-1): DTGVSQNPRHKITKRGQNVTFRCDPISEHNRLYWYRQTLGQGPEFLTYFQNEAQLEKSRLLSDRFSAERPKGSFSTLEIQRTEQGDSAMYLCASSLVTGKNTEAFFGQGTRLTVV.